The 14 T cell receptor beta chains given below trace back to one sample, sequenced in a study of cytomegalovirus exposure and HLA in healthy donors. Primers included in the PCR were 60 Vbeta and 13 Jbeta primers. Sequencing used immunoSEQ multiplex PCR; TCRdb keeps in-frame clones, though not all of them. The sample carries about 150,000 clones, 68% recorded once. The material sequenced was PBMCs. Receptors originate from a man aged 25 to 40 in good health and CMV-seropositive.

This clone was observed a single time. This chain uses TRBV18 with TRBJ1-1; tentatively, D is TRBD1 (6 bases). CDR3 size: 15 residues. Trimming removed 8 bases at V and 1 base at J, with 17 bases between. The germline gives CDR1 KGHSH, CDR2 LQKENI. The CDR3 DNA follows: TGTGCCAGCACCCGGGACAACGAGGCGAACACTGAAGCTTTCTTT. Translation: CASTRDNEANTEAFF.

The chain carries TRBV14 and TRBJ2-3, with 9 bases that match TRBD1. The germline V gene encodes CDR1 SGHDN and CDR2 FVKESK. The CDR3 totals 14 residues. V lost 4 bases and J lost 4; bases outside the gene matches: 3. CDR3 DNA: TGTGCCAGCAGCCTACAGGGGGCGGCAGATACGCAGTATTTT. Amino acid sequence: CASSLQGAADTQYF. The complete variable domain, with remaining parts taken from reference TRBV14 and TRBJ2-3, reads EAGVTQFPSHSVIEKGQTVTLRCDPISGHDNLYWYRRVMGKEIKFLLHFVKESKQDESGMPNNRFLAERTGGTYSTLKVQPAELEDSGVYFCASSLQGAADTQYFGPGTRLTVL.

This clone has a single count. This sequence joins TRBV2 and TRBJ1-4; 8 nucleotides align to TRBD1. This CDR3 comprises 13 residues. V dropped 7 bases and J dropped 7; count of bases not matched to a gene: 5. Germline V lookup: CDR1 SNHLY, CDR2 FYNNEI. The CDR3 DNA reads as TGTGCCAGCAACAGGGGGGATGTTGAAAAACTGTTTTTT. Encoded protein: CASNRGDVEKLFF. The variable domain in full, with the rest retrieved from reference TRBV2 and TRBJ1-4, is EPEVTQTPSHQVTQMGQEVILRCVPISNHLYFYWYRQILGQKVEFLVSFYNNEISEKSEIFDDQFSVERPDGSNFTLKIRSTKLEDSAMYFCASNRGDVEKLFFGSGTQLSVL.

V is TRBV15 and J is TRBJ2-4, with a weak D call TRBD2 (6 bases). CDR3 length: 18 amino acids. Looked up from germline, CDR1 is LNHNV and CDR2 is YYDKDF (reference sequence). V was shortened by 3 bases and J by 1 base, with 19 bases between the two germline ends. The CDR3, as DNA: TGTGCCACCAGCAGTTATACAAAGGAGGGCTTTGCCAAAAACATTCAGTACTTC. It is translated as CATSSYTKEGFAKNIQYF.

The chain recombines TRBV6-4 with TRBJ2-1, with unresolved D. Germline V lookup: CDR1 MRHNA, CDR2 SNTAGT. The CDR3 runs to 16 residues. Trimming shortened V by 3 bases and J by 0 bases, and 12 bases separated the two germline ends. The CDR3 reads CASSESSVTSYNEQFF. The CDR3 DNA is TGTGCCAGCAGTGAGAGTTCCGTAACCTCCTACAATGAGCAGTTCTTC.

The chain has TRBV11-3 and TRBJ2-7, with 7 bases matching TRBD1. Germline-derived CDR1 and CDR2 are SGHNT and YENEEA. This CDR3 is 14 amino acids long. With V trimmed by 3 bases and J by 0 bases, 2 bases remained unmatched. The CDR3 loop is CASSFGTDSYEQYF. The DNA for the CDR3 is TGTGCCAGCAGCTTTGGGACAGACTCCTACGAGCAGTACTTC.

J is TRBJ2-1 and V is TRBV6-1; 13 positions match TRBD2. Germline CDR1 MNHNS, CDR2 SASEGT. After removal of 4 bases from V and 10 bases from J, the junction contained 1 base not matched to a gene. The CDR3 runs 13 residues. The CDR3 DNA follows: TGTGCCAGCAGTGGACTAGCGGGAGGAGAGCAGTTCTTC. It yields the protein CASSGLAGGEQFF.

Only a few counts were recorded for this clone. The rearrangement links TRBV4-1 to TRBJ1-4; 8 bases agree with TRBD1. CDR1 and CDR2 (germline): MGHRA, YSYEKL. The V gene end was trimmed by 5 bases and the J gene end by 5 bases; junction bases not matched to a gene: 7. The CDR3 totals 15 residues. The CDR3: CASSIRTGKNEKLFF. DNA for the CDR3: TGCGCCAGCAGCATACGGACAGGGAAAAATGAAAAACTGTTTTTT.

This chain connects TRBV25-1 to TRBJ2-5; weak D call: TRBD2 (6 bases). Germline values: CDR1 MGHDK, CDR2 SYGVNS. The CDR3 covers 13 residues. V lost 8 bases to trimming and J lost 2 bases, with 12 bases between them. The CDR3: CASHGTPQETQYF. Written as DNA, the CDR3 is TGTGCCAGCCACGGGACTCCTCAAGAGACCCAGTACTTC.

The chain couples TRBV5-1 to TRBJ1-5, with 9 bases matching TRBD1. J was trimmed by 7 bases and V by 4 bases; bases with no gene match: 9. The germline V gene encodes CDR1 SGHRS and CDR2 YFSETQ. The CDR3 sequence is 15 residues long. The CDR3 loop is CASSQQGAKGQPQHF. The DNA of the CDR3 is TGCGCCAGCAGCCAACAGGGGGCGAAAGGGCAGCCCCAGCATTTT.

V and J are TRBV6-6 and TRBJ2-1; D is unclear. The V and J ends lost 1 base and 0 bases respectively, with 7 bases between them. The V gene's germline CDR1 is MNHNY and CDR2 SVGAGI (reference sequence). This CDR3 comprises 15 residues. In nucleotides, the CDR3 is TGTGCCAGCAGTTACTATTCAGTCTCCTACAATGAGCAGTTCTTC. It specifies CASSYYSVSYNEQFF.

This clone came up a few times. V and J are TRBV28 and TRBJ1-5, with D uncertain. This CDR3 has 14 residues. Germline CDR1 and CDR2: MDHEN and SYDVKM. V was pared by 2 bases and J by 4 bases, with 9 bases between. CDR3 DNA: TGTGCCAGCAGTTTAGGGTCGGGGAATCAGCCCCAGCATTTT. Protein product: CASSLGSGNQPQHF.

This chain connects TRBV4-1 to TRBJ2-1, with D tentatively TRBD2 (5 bases). The CDR3 loop spans 17 amino acids. Between the trimmed V and J ends, which lost 5 bases and 5 bases, there was a span of 22 bases. CDR1 and CDR2 from the germline V gene are MGHRA and YSYEKL. Here the CDR3 reads CASSKYFVEAGNNEQFF. CDR3 coding DNA: TGCGCCAGCAGCAAATATTTCGTGGAGGCTGGAAACAATGAGCAGTTCTTC.

This clone showed up just once. The chain joins TRBV7-3 to TRBJ2-1; possible D gene TRBD2, 5 bases. The germline gives CDR1 SGHTA, CDR2 FQGTGA. V lost 2 bases and J 5 bases, leaving 10 bases between the germline ends. This CDR3 has 14 amino acids. The CDR3 loop reads CASSLVSGHNEQFF. The CDR3 DNA is TGTGCCAGCAGCTTAGTGAGCGGCCACAATGAGCAGTTCTTC.